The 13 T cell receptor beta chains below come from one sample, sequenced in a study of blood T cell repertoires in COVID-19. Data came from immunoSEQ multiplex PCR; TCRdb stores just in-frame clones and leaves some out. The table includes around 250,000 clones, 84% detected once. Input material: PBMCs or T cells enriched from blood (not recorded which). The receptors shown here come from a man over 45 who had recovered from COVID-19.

CDR3 bases: TGTGCCAGCAGCTTAGGCGGGCAGGGGGCATCCTCCTCCTACGAGCAGTACTTC. It encodes CASSLGGQGASSSYEQYF. The V and J genes are TRBV7-8 and TRBJ2-7, with 8 bases lining up with TRBD1. V shed 1 base, J shed 0 bases, and the junction held 11 bases outside the gene matches. The CDR3 sequence is 18 residues long. Germline-derived CDR1 and CDR2 are SGHVS and FQNEAQ.

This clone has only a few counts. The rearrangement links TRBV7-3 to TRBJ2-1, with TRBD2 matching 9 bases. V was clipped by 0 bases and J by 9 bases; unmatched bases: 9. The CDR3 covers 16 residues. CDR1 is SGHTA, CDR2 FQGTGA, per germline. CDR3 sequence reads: CASSLTSGSHVGEQFF. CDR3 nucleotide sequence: TGTGCCAGCAGCTTAACTAGCGGGAGTCATGTAGGTGAGCAGTTCTTC.

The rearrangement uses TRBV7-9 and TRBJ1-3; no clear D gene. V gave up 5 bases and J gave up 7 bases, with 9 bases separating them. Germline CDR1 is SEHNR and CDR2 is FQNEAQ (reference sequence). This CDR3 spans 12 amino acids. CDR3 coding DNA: TGTGCCAGCAGCCCCTCGGAGAACACCATATATTTT. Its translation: CASSPSENTIYF.

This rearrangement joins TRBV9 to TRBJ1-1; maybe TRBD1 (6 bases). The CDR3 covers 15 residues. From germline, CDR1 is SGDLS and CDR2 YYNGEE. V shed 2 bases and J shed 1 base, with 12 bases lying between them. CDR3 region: CASSVGSTGNTEAFF. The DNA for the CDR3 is TGTGCCAGCAGCGTCGGATCGACAGGGAACACTGAAGCTTTCTTT.

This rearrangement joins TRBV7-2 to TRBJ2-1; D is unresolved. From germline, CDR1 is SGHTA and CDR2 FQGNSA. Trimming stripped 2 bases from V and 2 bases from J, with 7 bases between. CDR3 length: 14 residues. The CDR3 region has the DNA TGTGCCAGCAGCTTAAACCTAGCCTACAATGAGCAGTTCTTC. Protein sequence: CASSLNLAYNEQFF.

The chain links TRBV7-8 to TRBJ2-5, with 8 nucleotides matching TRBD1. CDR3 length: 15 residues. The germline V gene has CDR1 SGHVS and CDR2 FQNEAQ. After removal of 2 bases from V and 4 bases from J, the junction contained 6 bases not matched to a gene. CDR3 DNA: TGTGCCAGCAGCTTATTAGCACAGGGGGGAGAGACCCAGTACTTC. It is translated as CASSLLAQGGETQYF.

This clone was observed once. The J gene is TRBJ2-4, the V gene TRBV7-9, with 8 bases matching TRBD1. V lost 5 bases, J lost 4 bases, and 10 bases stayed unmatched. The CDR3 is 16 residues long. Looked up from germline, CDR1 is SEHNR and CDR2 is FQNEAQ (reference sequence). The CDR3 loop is CASSLDRGWVKNIQYF. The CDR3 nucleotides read TGTGCCAGCAGCCTTGACAGGGGATGGGTAAAAAACATTCAGTACTTC.

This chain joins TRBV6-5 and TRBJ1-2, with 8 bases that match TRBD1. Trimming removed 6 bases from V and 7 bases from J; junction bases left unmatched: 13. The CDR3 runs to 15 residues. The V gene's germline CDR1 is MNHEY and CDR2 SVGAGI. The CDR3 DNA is TGTGCCAGCAGCCCACCGACAGGGGCCCTCCCTGGCTACACCTTC. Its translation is CASSPPTGALPGYTF.

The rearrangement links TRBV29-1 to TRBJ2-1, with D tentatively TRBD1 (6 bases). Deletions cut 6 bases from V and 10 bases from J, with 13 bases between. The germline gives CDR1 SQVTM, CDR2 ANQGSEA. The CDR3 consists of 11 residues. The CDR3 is CSVEGVGEQFF. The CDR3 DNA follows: TGCAGCGTCGAGGGGGTGGGAGAGCAGTTCTTC.

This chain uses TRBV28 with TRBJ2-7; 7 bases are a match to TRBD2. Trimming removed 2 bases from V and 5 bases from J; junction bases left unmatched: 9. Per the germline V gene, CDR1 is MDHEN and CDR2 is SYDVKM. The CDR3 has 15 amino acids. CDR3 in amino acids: CASSLRAGRANEQYF. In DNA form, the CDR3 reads TGTGCCAGCAGTTTAAGGGCTGGGAGGGCGAACGAGCAGTACTTC. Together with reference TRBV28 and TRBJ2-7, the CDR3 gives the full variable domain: DVKVTQSSRYLVKRTGEKVFLECVQDMDHENMFWYRQDPGLGLRLIYFSYDVKMKEKGDIPEGYSVSREKKERFSLILESASTNQTSMYLCASSLRAGRANEQYFGPGTRLTVT.

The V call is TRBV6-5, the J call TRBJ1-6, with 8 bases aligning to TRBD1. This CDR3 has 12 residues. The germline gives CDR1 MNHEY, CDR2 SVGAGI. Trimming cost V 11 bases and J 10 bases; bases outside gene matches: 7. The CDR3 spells CAGGTGYSPLHF. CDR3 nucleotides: TGTGCCGGGGGGACAGGTTACTCACCCCTCCACTTT.

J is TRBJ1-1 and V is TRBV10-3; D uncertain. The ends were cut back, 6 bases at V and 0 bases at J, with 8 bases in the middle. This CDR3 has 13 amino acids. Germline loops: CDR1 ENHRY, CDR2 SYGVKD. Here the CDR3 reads CAIRGDLNTEAFF. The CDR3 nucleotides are TGTGCCATCAGAGGAGATTTGAACACTGAAGCTTTCTTT.

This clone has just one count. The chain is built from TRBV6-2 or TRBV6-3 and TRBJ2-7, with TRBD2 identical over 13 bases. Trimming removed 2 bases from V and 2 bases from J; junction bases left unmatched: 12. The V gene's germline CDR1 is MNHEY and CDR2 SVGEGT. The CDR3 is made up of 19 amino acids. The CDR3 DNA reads TGTGCCAGCAGTTACCGCGGACTAGCGGGAGTTTATTCCCCCTACGAGCAGTACTTC. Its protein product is CASSYRGLAGVYSPYEQYF.